These 27 T cell receptor beta chains share one sample of origin, sequenced in a study of blood T cell repertoires in COVID-19. TCRdb's copy holds only in-frame clones and misses some; the assay was immunoSEQ multiplex PCR. Counted here are 150,000 to 200,000 clones, around nine tenths occurring once; the ten biggest clones make up around a fifth. Sequenced input: peripheral blood. The source of these receptors is a man in his fifties or sixties with active or convalescent COVID-19.

The genes are TRBV5-6 and TRBJ1-1; tentative D call: TRBD1 (6 bases). In germline, CDR1 is SGHDT, CDR2 YYEEEE. Trimming stripped 1 base from V and 3 bases from J, with 13 bases between. The CDR3 is made up of 15 amino acids. CDR3: CASSLLDRGYTEAFF. The DNA for the CDR3 is TGTGCCAGCAGCTTGTTGGACAGAGGGTACACTGAAGCTTTCTTT. The whole variable domain, remainder taken from reference TRBV5-6 and TRBJ1-1, is DAGVTQSPTHLIKTRGQQVTLRCSPKSGHDTVSWYQQALGQGPQFIFQYYEEEERQRGNFPDRFSGHQFPNYSSELNVNALLLGDSALYLCASSLLDRGYTEAFFGQGTRLTVV.

The genes are TRBV6-5 and TRBJ2-5; 7 nucleotides line up with TRBD2. Losses at the gene ends were 6 bases for V and 5 bases for J; bases not matched to a gene: 6. There are 13 residues in the CDR3. Germline V lookup: CDR1 MNHEY, CDR2 SVGAGI. CDR3 nucleotides: TGTGCCAGCAGGACTAGCAGTAGGGAGACCCAGTACTTC. Translating it yields CASRTSSRETQYF.

The V call is TRBV3-1 (or the pseudogene TRBV3-2), the J call TRBJ1-4; the D is unclear. There are 15 residues in the CDR3. The V gene's germline CDR1 is LGHDT and CDR2 YNNKEL (reference sequence). The V end lost 1 base, the J end lost 7 bases, and 13 bases lay between the germline ends. CDR3 sequence: CASSQAVEEGEKLFF. In DNA, the CDR3 is TGTGCCAGCAGCCAAGCTGTCGAGGAAGGTGAAAAACTGTTTTTT.

The genes are TRBV12-5 and TRBJ2-3, with 13 nucleotides matching TRBD2. The CDR3 sequence is 18 residues long. V trimming: 2 bases; J trimming: 1 base; junction bases outside the gene matches: 6. CDR1 and CDR2 from the germline V gene are LGHNT and FRNRAP. CDR3: CASGLITSGGDRTDTQYF. CDR3 DNA sequence: TGTGCTAGTGGTTTGATAACTAGCGGGGGGGACCGCACAGATACGCAGTATTTT.

V gene TRBV30 combines with J gene TRBJ1-2, with D tentatively TRBD1 (6 bases). This CDR3 region has 15 residues. With 0 bases removed from V and 4 bases from J, the gap between germline ends came to 15 bases. CDR1 is GTSNPN, CDR2 SVGIG, per germline (reference sequence). CDR3 bases: TGTGCCTGGAGTGTACAACAGGGCGCGATCTATGGCTACACCTTC. Translating gives CAWSVQQGAIYGYTF.

The V call is TRBV6-5, the J call TRBJ2-5, with 9 bases fitting TRBD2. The CDR3 is 14 residues long. Germline values: CDR1 MNHEY, CDR2 SVGAGI. The V segment lost 4 bases and the J segment 5 bases; nucleotides outside the gene matches: 5. The CDR3 nucleotides read TGTGCCAGCAGTTCTGCGGGGGGGCGTGAGACCCAGTACTTC. Translating gives CASSSAGGRETQYF.

The chain combines TRBV19 with TRBJ1-6, with a possible D match to TRBD1 (6 bases). V shed 3 bases and J shed 7 bases, with 19 bases lying between them. This CDR3 contains 17 residues. Germline V CDR1 and CDR2: LNHDA, SQIVND (reference sequence). The CDR3 region has the DNA TGTGCCAGTAGTATTGGGTTTTCAGGGGCTCAGAATTCACCCCTCCACTTT. Its translation: CASSIGFSGAQNSPLHF.

V and J are TRBV5-1 and TRBJ2-1; possibly TRBD2 for D (6 bases). V lost 0 bases and J lost 8, with 18 bases in between. Germline-derived CDR1 and CDR2 are SGHRS and YFSETQ. The CDR3 has 16 amino acids. Written as DNA, the CDR3 is TGCGCCAGCAGCTTGGCCAAGGACTACTCCCGGGATGAGCAGTTCTTC. Translation gives CASSLAKDYSRDEQFF.

V gene TRBV29-1 combines with J gene TRBJ1-6, with 7 positions matching TRBD1. The CDR3 is made up of 14 amino acids. Trimming took 5 bases from V and 5 from J; bases not matched to a gene: 6. Per the germline V gene, CDR1 is SQVTM and CDR2 is ANQGSEA. The CDR3 here is CSVTTGWDNSPLHF. Written as DNA, the CDR3 is TGCAGCGTTACGACAGGGTGGGATAATTCACCCCTCCACTTT.

The chain joins TRBV19 to TRBJ2-5; D possibly corresponds to TRBD1 (6 bases). V was trimmed by 11 bases and J by 5 bases, leaving 18 bases between them. Germline CDR1 LNHDA, CDR2 SQIVND (reference sequence). The CDR3 sequence is 13 residues long. The DNA for the CDR3 is TGTGCCGTTTCGAACAGGGAAGCGGAGACCCAGTACTTC. Its translation is CAVSNREAETQYF.

The chain employs TRBV7-9 and TRBJ2-5, with 7 bases matching TRBD2. The junction had 4 bases not matched to a gene; V was cut back by 1 base and J by 2 bases. Germline V gene sequence: CDR1 SEHNR, CDR2 FQNEAQ (reference sequence). The CDR3 is made up of 15 amino acids. CDR3 loop: CASSLGGLIQETQYF. The CDR3 DNA follows: TGTGCCAGCAGCTTAGGGGGACTAATACAAGAGACCCAGTACTTC.

The chain recombines TRBV7-6 with TRBJ2-7; 7 bases are shared with TRBD1. The germline CDR1 and CDR2 sequences are SGHVS and FNYEAQ. The V gene end was trimmed by 3 bases and the J gene end by 2 bases; junction bases not matched to a gene: 7. The CDR3 totals 15 residues. DNA of the CDR3: TGTGCCAGCAGCTTCGACAGGGTTCCCACCTACGAGCAGTACTTC. It translates to CASSFDRVPTYEQYF.

The V gene is TRBV5-1, the J gene TRBJ2-2; D perhaps matches TRBD2 (5 bases). The V and J ends lost 4 bases and 5 bases respectively, with 6 bases between them. The CDR3 spans 12 residues. The germline V gene has CDR1 SGHRS and CDR2 YFSETQ. The CDR3 here is CASSRGTGELFF. The CDR3 nucleotides are TGCGCCAGCAGCCGCGGGACCGGGGAGCTGTTTTTT.

The rearrangement joins TRBV11-2 to TRBJ2-1, with 10 bases fitting TRBD2. The CDR3 covers 14 residues. J gave up 6 bases and V 1 base, and 0 bases lay outside the gene matches. Germline loops: CDR1 SGHAT, CDR2 FQNNGV. The CDR3 DNA sequence: TGTGCCAGCAGCTTAGGACTAGCGGGCAATGAGCAGTTCTTC. Translation: CASSLGLAGNEQFF.

This clone was recorded only once. The genes are TRBV19 and TRBJ2-6, with 8 bases fitting TRBD2. Germline CDR1 and CDR2: LNHDA and SQIVND (reference sequence). The V segment lost 6 bases and the J segment 2 bases; nucleotides outside the gene matches: 3. This CDR3 comprises 15 residues. The chain's CDR3 is CASRDSGAGANVLTF. CDR3 nucleotide sequence: TGTGCCAGTAGAGATAGCGGGGCTGGGGCCAACGTCCTGACTTTC. Looking up the rest from reference TRBV19 and TRBJ2-6 gives the full variable domain: DGGITQSPKYLFRKEGQNVTLSCEQNLNHDAMYWYRQDPGQGLRLIYYSQIVNDFQKGDIAEGYSVSREKKESFPLTVTSAQKNPTAFYLCASRDSGAGANVLTFGAGSRLTVL.

This chain joins TRBV5-6 and TRBJ1-6; weak D call: TRBD1 (6 bases). This CDR3 contains 14 residues. Between the trimmed V and J ends, which lost 0 bases and 7 bases, there was a span of 8 bases. The germline V gene has CDR1 SGHDT and CDR2 YYEEEE. The CDR3 coding sequence is TGTGCCAGCAGCTTGGGACAGGCAAATTCACCCCTCCACTTT. It is translated as CASSLGQANSPLHF. The full variable domain, its missing parts supplied by reference TRBV5-6 and TRBJ1-6, is DAGVTQSPTHLIKTRGQQVTLRCSPKSGHDTVSWYQQALGQGPQFIFQYYEEEERQRGNFPDRFSGHQFPNYSSELNVNALLLGDSALYLCASSLGQANSPLHFGNGTRLTVT.

Only a few counts were recorded for this clone. The rearrangement joins TRBV11-2 to TRBJ1-2; D may be TRBD1 (5 bases). The germline V and J ends were trimmed by 5 bases and 4 bases, with 23 bases remaining between them. CDR3 length: 17 amino acids. Germline V CDR1 and CDR2: SGHAT, FQNNGV. DNA of the CDR3: TGTGCCAGCAGCCTAACAAGTGGGGCAGGGTTCTTCTATGGCTACACCTTC. Translation: CASSLTSGAGFFYGYTF.

This chain connects TRBV3-1 (or the pseudogene TRBV3-2) to TRBJ1-2; a possible D gene is TRBD1 (5 bases). Germline assignment: CDR1 LGHDT and CDR2 YNNKEL (reference sequence). CDR3 length equals 12 residues. The V gene lost 5 bases and the J gene lost 6 bases, with 10 bases spanning the gap. CDR3 DNA: TGTGCCAGCAGCTTTCAGGGCCATGGCTACACCTTC. This gives the protein CASSFQGHGYTF.

The rearrangement joins TRBV5-4 to TRBJ2-2; 9 nucleotides match TRBD2. Germline V gene sequence: CDR1 SGHNT, CDR2 YYREEE (reference sequence). The CDR3 spans 16 residues. Unmatched junction bases numbered 4, after V lost 0 bases and J lost 4 bases. The CDR3 DNA follows: TGTGCCAGCAGCTTGGGAGCGGGGGGTTCCACCGGGGAGCTGTTTTTT. This gives the protein CASSLGAGGSTGELFF. The whole variable domain, filled in from reference TRBV5-4 and TRBJ2-2, reads ETGVTQSPTHLIKTRGQQVTLRCSSQSGHNTVSWYQQALGQGPQFIFQYYREEENGRGNFPPRFSGLQFPNYSSELNVNALELDDSALYLCASSLGAGGSTGELFFGEGSRLTVL.

The chain couples TRBV5-1 to TRBJ1-1; 7 bases align to TRBD1. Germline V gene sequence: CDR1 SGHRS, CDR2 YFSETQ. The CDR3 contains 14 residues. The V gene end was trimmed by 4 bases and the J gene end by 3 bases; junction bases not matched to a gene: 6. CDR3 residues: CASSMDRSYTEAFF. In DNA form, the CDR3 reads TGCGCCAGCAGCATGGACAGGAGCTACACTGAAGCTTTCTTT.

In DNA form, the CDR3 reads TGTGCCAGCAGTGAAGTTCTAGGATCTAGCAATCAGCCCCAGCATTTT. Translation: CASSEVLGSSNQPQHF. J is TRBJ1-5 and V is TRBV6-1, with D unresolved. Germline V gives CDR1 MNHNS, CDR2 SASEGT. Trimming shortened V by 1 base and J by 0 bases, and 10 bases separated the two germline ends. CDR3 size: 16 residues.

The chain couples TRBV7-2 to TRBJ2-1, with D possibly TRBD2 on 5 matching bases. CDR3 length equals 15 residues. Trimming pared 4 bases from V and 2 bases from J, leaving 12 bases between. Germline CDR1 is SGHTA and CDR2 is FQGNSA. The CDR3 coding sequence is TGTGCCAGCAGCTCTTGGCTCGGGGCCTACAATGAGCAGTTCTTC. It codes for CASSSWLGAYNEQFF.

The count of this clone is one. V usage is TRBV4-1 and J usage is TRBJ1-2; 10 positions agree with TRBD1. The germline V gene encodes CDR1 MGHRA and CDR2 YSYEKL. J was trimmed by 2 bases and V by 4 bases; bases with no gene match: 10. This CDR3 comprises 17 residues. CDR3 DNA sequence: TGCGCCAGCAGCCGCAGGACAGGGGGGGAGATGAACTATGGCTACACCTTC. This encodes CASSRRTGGEMNYGYTF.

The rearrangement links TRBV7-8 to TRBJ2-3, with 8 bases fitting TRBD1. Germline lookup yields CDR1 SGHVS and CDR2 FQNEAQ. The CDR3 contains 15 residues. V shed 7 bases, J shed 3 bases, and the junction held 9 bases outside the gene matches. CDR3 in DNA: TGTGCCAGCATCCTGGACAGGGCGTGGACAGATACGCAGTATTTT. As protein: CASILDRAWTDTQYF.

The CDR3, as DNA: TGTGCCAGCAGTGAAGCGCTTCTGGGCCCCGCTGAGACCCAGTACTTC. It translates to CASSEALLGPAETQYF. The genes are TRBV2 and TRBJ2-5; D is unclear. This CDR3 region has 16 residues. CDR1 and CDR2 (germline): SNHLY, FYNNEI. With 0 bases removed from V and 5 bases from J, the gap between germline ends came to 16 bases.

V is TRBV5-1 and J is TRBJ2-5, with D maybe TRBD2 (6 bases). The CDR3 spans 13 residues. V gave up 5 bases and J gave up 5 bases, with 13 bases separating them. Germline lookup yields CDR1 SGHRS and CDR2 YFSETQ. The CDR3 DNA reads TGCGCCAGCAGGGGTGAAGGGAGGGAGACCCAGTACTTC. This encodes CASRGEGRETQYF.

The chain is built from TRBV27 and TRBJ2-7; the match to TRBD1 covers 10 bases. This CDR3 has 15 amino acids. V shed 4 bases and J 5 bases; nucleotides not matched to a gene: 8. Germline CDR1 and CDR2: MNHEY and SMNVEV (reference sequence). CDR3 nucleotide sequence: TGTGCCAGCAGTTCCAGAAGGGACAGGGGTAACGAGCAGTACTTC. It translates to CASSSRRDRGNEQYF.